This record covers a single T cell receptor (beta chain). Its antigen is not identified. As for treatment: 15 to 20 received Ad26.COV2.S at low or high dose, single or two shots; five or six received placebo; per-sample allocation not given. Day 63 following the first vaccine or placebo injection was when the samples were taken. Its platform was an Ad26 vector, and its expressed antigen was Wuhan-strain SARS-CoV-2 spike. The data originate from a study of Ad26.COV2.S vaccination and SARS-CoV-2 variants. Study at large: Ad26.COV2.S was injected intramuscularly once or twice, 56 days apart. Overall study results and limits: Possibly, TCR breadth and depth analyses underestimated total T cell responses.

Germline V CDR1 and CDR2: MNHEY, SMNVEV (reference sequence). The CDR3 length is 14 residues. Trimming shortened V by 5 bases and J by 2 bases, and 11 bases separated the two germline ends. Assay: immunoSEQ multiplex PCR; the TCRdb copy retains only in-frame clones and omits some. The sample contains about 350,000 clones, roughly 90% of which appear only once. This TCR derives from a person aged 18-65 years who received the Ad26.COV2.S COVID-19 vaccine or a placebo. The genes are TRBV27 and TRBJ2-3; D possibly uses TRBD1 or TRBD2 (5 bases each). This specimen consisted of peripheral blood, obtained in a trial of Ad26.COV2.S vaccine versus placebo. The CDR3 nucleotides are TGTGCCAGCAGTGGGGGACCAAACACAGATACGCAGTATTTT. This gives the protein CASSGGPNTDTQYF.